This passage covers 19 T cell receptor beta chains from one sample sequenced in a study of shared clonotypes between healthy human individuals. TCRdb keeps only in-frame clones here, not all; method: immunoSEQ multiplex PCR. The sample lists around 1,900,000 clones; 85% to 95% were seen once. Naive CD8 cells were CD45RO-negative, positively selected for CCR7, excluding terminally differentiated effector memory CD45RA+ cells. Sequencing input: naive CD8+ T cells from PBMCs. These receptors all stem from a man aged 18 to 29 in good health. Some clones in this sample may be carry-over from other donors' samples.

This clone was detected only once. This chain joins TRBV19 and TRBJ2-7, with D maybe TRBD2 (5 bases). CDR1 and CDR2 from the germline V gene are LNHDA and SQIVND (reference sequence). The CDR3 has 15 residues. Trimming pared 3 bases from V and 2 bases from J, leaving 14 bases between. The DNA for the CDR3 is TGTGCCAGTAGTATTTGGCTAGCTTCGGCCTACGAGCAGTACTTC. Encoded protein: CASSIWLASAYEQYF.

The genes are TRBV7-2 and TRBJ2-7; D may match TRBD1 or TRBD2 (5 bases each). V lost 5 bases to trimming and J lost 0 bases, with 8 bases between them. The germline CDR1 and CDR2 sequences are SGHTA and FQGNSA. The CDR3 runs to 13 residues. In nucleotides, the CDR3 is TGTGCCAGCAGCGGGGGTACCTCCTACGAGCAGTACTTC. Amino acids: CASSGGTSYEQYF. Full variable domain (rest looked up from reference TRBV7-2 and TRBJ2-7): GAGVSQSPSNKVTEKGKDVELRCDPISGHTALYWYRQSLGQGLEFLIYFQGNSAPDKSGLPSDRFSAERTGGSVSTLTIQRTQQEDSAVYLCASSGGTSYEQYFGPGTRLTVT.

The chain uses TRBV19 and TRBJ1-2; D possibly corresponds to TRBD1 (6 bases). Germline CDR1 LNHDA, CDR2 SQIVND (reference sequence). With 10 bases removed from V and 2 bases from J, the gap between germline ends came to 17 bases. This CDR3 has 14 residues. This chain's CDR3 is CATRGFGVNYGYTF. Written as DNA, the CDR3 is TGTGCCACTAGGGGGTTCGGAGTCAACTATGGCTACACCTTC.

CDR3 amino acids: CASSHTQGYNEQFF. The DNA for the CDR3 is TGCGCCAGCAGCCACACACAGGGGTACAATGAGCAGTTCTTC. V usage is TRBV4-1 and J usage is TRBJ2-1; 7 nucleotides agree with TRBD1. In germline, CDR1 is MGHRA, CDR2 YSYEKL. The CDR3 totals 14 residues. V shed 3 bases, J shed 4 bases, and the junction held 3 bases outside the gene matches.

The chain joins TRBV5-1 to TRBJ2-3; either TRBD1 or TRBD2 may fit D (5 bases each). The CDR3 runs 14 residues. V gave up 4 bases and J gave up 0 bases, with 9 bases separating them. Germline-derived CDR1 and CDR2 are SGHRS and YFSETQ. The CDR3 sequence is CASSGWGSTDTQYF. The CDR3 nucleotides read TGCGCCAGCAGCGGGTGGGGGAGCACAGATACGCAGTATTTT.

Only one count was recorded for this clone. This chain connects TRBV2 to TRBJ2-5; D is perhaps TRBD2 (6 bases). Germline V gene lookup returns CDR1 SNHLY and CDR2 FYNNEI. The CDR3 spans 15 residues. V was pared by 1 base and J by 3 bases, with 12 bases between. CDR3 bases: TGTGCCAGCAGTGAAGTGGGAGGTATGGAAGAGACCCAGTACTTC. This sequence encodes CASSEVGGMEETQYF.

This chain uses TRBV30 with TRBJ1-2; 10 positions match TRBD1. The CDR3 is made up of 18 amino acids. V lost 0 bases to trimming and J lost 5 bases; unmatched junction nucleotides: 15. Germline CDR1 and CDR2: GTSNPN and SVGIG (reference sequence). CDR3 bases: TGTGCCTGGAGTGTAAGGGTCTTGGGGGACAGGGGAGGGTATGGCTACACCTTC. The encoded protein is CAWSVRVLGDRGGYGYTF.

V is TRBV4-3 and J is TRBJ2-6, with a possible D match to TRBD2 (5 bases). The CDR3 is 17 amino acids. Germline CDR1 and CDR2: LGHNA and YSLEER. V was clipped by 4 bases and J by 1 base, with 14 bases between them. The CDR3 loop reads CASSPQDFSSGANVLTF. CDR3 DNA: TGCGCCAGCAGCCCCCAGGACTTCTCTTCTGGGGCCAACGTCCTGACTTTC.

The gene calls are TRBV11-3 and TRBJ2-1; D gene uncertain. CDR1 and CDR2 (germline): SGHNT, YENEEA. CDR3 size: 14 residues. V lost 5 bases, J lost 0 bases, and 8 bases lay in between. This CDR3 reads CASSPPSSYNEQFF. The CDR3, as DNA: TGTGCCAGCAGCCCGCCGAGCTCCTACAATGAGCAGTTCTTC.

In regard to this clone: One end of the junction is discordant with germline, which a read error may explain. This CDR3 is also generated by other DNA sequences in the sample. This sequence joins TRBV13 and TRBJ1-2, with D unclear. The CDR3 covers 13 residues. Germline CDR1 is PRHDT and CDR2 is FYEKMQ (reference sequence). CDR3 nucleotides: TGCGCCAGCAGCTTAGAAGGGAAGTATGGCTACACCTTC. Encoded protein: CASSLEGKYGYTF.

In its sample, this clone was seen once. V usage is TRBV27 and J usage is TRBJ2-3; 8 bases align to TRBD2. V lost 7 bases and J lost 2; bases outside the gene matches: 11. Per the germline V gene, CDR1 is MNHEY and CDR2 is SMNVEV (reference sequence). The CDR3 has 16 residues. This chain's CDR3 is CASNPIAGPVTDTQYF. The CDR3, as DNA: TGTGCCAGCAACCCCATAGCGGGACCAGTCACAGATACGCAGTATTTT.

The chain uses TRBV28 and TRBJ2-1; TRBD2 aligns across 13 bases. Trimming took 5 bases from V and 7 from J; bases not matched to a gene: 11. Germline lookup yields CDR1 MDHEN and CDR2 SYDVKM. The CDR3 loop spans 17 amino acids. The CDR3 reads CASSTGLAGASTNEQFF. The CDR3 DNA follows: TGTGCCAGCAGTACCGGACTAGCGGGAGCGTCCACTAATGAGCAGTTCTTC. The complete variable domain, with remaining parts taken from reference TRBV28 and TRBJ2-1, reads DVKVTQSSRYLVKRTGEKVFLECVQDMDHENMFWYRQDPGLGLRLIYFSYDVKMKEKGDIPEGYSVSREKKERFSLILESASTNQTSMYLCASSTGLAGASTNEQFFGPGTRLTVL.

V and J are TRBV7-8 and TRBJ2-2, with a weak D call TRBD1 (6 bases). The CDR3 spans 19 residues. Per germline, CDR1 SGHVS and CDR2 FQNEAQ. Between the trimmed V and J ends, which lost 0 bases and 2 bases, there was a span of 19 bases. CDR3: CASSLAGTPGHQNTGELFF. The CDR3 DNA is TGTGCCAGCAGCTTAGCGGGTACACCGGGACACCAAAACACCGGGGAGCTGTTTTTT. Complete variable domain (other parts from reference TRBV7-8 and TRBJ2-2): GAGVSQSPRYKVAKRGQDVALRCDPISGHVSLFWYQQALGQGPEFLTYFQNEAQLDKSGLPSDRFFAERPEGSVSTLKIQRTQQEDSAVYLCASSLAGTPGHQNTGELFFGEGSRLTVL.

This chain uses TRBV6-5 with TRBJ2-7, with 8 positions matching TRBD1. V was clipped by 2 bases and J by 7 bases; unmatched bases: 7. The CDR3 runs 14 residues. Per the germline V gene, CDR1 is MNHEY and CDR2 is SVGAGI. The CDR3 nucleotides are TGTGCCAGCAGTTACGGACAGGGAGTGGGGGAGCAGTACTTC. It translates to CASSYGQGVGEQYF.

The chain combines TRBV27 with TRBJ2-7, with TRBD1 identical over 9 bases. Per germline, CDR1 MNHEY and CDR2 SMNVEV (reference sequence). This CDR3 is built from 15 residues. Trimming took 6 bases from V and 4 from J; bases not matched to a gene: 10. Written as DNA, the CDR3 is TGTGCCAGCAGCTCTCCGGGACAGGGACGGTACGAGCAGTACTTC. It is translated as CASSSPGQGRYEQYF.

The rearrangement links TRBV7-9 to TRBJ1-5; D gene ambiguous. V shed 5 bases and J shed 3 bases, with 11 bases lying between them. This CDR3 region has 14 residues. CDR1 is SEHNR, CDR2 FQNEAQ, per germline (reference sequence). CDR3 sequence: CASSLGWVNQPQHF. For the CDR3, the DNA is TGTGCCAGCAGCCTAGGATGGGTCAATCAGCCCCAGCATTTT. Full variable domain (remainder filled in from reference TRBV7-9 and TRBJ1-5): DTGVSQNPRHKITKRGQNVTFRCDPISEHNRLYWYRQTLGQGPEFLTYFQNEAQLEKSRLLSDRFSAERPKGSFSTLEIQRTEQGDSAMYLCASSLGWVNQPQHFGDGTRLSIL.

Here the CDR3 reads CASSWGTGNEQYF. The DNA for the CDR3 is TGTGCCAGCAGCTGGGGGACAGGGAACGAGCAGTACTTC. The genes are TRBV11-1 and TRBJ2-7; 9 bases are a match to TRBD1. Germline loops: CDR1 SGHAT, CDR2 FQDESV (reference sequence). Trimming removed 4 bases from V and 5 bases from J; junction bases left unmatched: 3. The CDR3 has 13 amino acids.

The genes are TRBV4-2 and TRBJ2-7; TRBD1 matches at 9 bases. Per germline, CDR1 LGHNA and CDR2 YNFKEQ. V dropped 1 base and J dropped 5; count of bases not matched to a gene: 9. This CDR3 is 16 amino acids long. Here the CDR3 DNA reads TGTGCCAGCAGCCAAGTTTCGACGGACAGGGGCCACGAGCAGTACTTC. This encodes CASSQVSTDRGHEQYF.

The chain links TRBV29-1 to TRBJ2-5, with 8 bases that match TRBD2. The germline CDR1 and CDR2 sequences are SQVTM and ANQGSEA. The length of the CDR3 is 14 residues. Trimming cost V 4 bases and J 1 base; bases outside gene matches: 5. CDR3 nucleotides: TGCAGCGTTGTCCCAGCGGGAGCCCAAGAGACCCAGTACTTC. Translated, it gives CSVVPAGAQETQYF.